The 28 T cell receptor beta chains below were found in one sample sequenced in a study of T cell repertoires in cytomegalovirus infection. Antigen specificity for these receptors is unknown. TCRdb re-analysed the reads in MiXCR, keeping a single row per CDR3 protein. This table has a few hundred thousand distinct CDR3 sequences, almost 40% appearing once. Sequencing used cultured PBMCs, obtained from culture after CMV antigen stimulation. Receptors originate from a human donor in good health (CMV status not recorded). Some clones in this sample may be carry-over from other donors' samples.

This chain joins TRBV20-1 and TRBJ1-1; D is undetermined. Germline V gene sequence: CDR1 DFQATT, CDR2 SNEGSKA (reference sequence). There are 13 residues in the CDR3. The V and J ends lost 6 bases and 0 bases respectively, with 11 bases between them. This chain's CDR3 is CSASIRVNTEAFF. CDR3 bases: TGCAGTGCCTCAATAAGGGTGAACACTGAAGCTTTCTTT.

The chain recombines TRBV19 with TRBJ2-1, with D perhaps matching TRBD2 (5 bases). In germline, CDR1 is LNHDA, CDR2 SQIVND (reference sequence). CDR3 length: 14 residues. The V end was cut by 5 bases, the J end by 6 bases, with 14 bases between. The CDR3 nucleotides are TGTGCCAGTAGTCCGCGTTGGGCGGGCAATGAGCAGTTCTTC. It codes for CASSPRWAGNEQFF.

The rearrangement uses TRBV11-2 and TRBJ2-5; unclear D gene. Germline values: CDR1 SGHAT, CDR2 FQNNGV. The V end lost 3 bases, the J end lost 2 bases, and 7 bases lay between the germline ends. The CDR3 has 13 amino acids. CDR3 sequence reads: CASSFRPQETQYF. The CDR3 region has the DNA TGTGCCAGCAGCTTCCGCCCTCAAGAGACCCAGTACTTC.

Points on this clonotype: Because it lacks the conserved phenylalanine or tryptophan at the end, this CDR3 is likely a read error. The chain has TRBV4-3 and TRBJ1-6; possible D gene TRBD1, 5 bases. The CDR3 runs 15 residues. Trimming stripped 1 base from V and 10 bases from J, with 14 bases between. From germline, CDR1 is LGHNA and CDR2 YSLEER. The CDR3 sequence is CASSQAGRGGSPLHS. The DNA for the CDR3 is TGCGCCAGCAGCCAAGCCGGACGGGGCGGCTCACCCCTCCACTCT.

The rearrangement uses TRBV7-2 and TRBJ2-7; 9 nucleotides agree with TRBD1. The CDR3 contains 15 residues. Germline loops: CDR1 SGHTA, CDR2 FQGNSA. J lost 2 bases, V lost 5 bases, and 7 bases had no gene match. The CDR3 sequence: CASSAKGQGTYEQYF. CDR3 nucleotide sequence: TGTGCCAGCAGCGCCAAGGGACAGGGAACCTACGAGCAGTACTTC. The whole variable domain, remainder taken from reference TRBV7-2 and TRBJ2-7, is GAGVSQSPSNKVTEKGKDVELRCDPISGHTALYWYRQSLGQGLEFLIYFQGNSAPDKSGLPSDRFSAERTGGSVSTLTIQRTQQEDSAVYLCASSAKGQGTYEQYFGPGTRLTVT.

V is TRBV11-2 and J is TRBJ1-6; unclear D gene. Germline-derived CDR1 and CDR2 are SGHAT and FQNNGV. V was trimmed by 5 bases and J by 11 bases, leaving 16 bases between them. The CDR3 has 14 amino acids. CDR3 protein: CASSPLREQAPLHF. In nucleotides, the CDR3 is TGTGCCAGCAGCCCGCTACGGGAGCAGGCACCCCTCCACTTT.

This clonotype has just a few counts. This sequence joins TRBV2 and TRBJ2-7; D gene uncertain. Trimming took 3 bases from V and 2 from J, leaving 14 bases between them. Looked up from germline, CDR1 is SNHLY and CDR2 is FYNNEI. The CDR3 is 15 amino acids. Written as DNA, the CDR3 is TGTGCCAGCAGTGAGGTACAAATGGGCCCCTACGAGCAGTACTTC. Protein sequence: CASSEVQMGPYEQYF.

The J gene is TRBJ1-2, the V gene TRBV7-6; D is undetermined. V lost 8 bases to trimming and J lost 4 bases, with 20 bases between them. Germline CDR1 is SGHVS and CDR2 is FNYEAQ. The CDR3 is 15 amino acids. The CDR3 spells CASPGSPILTYGYTF. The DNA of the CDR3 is TGTGCCAGCCCCGGCAGCCCAATATTAACCTATGGCTACACCTTC. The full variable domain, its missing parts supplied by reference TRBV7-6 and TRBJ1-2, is GAGVSQSPRYKVTKRGQDVALRCDPISGHVSLYWYRQALGQGPEFLTYFNYEAQQDKSGLPNDRFSAERPEGSISTLTIQRTEQRDSAMYRCASPGSPILTYGYTFGSGTRLTVV.

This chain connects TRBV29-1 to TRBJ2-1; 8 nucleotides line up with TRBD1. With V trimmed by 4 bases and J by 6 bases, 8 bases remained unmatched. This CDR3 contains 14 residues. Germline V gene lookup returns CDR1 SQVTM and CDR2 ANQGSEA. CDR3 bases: TGCAGCGTTGTTACAGGGGGAAGGGGCAATGAGCAGTTCTTC. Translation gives CSVVTGGRGNEQFF.

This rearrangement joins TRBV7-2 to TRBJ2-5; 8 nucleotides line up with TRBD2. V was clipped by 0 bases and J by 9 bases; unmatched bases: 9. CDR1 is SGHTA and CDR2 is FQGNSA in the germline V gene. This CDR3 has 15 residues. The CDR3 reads CASSLASGDGAAQYF. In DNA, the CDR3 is TGTGCCAGCAGCTTAGCTAGCGGGGATGGGGCGGCCCAGTACTTC. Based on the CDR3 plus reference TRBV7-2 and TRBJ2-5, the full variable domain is GAGVSQSPSNKVTEKGKDVELRCDPISGHTALYWYRQSLGQGLEFLIYFQGNSAPDKSGLPSDRFSAERTGGSVSTLTIQRTQQEDSAVYLCASSLASGDGAAQYFGPGTRLLVL.

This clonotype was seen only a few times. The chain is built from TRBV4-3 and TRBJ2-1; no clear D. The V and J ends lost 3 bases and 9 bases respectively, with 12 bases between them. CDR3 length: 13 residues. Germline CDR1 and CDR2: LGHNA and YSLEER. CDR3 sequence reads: CASSHASLGEQFF. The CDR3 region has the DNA TGCGCCAGCAGCCATGCTAGTCTTGGTGAGCAGTTCTTC.

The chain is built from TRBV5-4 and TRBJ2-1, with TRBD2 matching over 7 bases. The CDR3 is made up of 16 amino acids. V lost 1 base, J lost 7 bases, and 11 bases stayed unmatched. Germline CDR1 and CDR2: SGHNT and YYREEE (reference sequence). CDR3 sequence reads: CASSLFPSGIGNEQFF. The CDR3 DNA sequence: TGTGCCAGCAGCTTGTTCCCCAGCGGGATAGGTAATGAGCAGTTCTTC. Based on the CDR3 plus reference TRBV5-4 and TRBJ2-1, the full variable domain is ETGVTQSPTHLIKTRGQQVTLRCSSQSGHNTVSWYQQALGQGPQFIFQYYREEENGRGNFPPRFSGLQFPNYSSELNVNALELDDSALYLCASSLFPSGIGNEQFFGPGTRLTVL.

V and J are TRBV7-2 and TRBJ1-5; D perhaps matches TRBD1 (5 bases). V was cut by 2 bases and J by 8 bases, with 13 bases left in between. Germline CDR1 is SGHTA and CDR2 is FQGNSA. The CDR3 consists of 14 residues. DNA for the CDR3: TGTGCCAGCAGCTTACAGGGCACGGGGGAGCCCCAGCATTTT. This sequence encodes CASSLQGTGEPQHF.

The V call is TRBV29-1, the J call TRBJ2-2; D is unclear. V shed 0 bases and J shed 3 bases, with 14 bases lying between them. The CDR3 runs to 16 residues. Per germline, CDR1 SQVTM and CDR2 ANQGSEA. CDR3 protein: CSVEDRTVSDTGELFF. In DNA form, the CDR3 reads TGCAGCGTTGAAGATCGGACGGTTTCAGACACCGGGGAGCTGTTTTTT.

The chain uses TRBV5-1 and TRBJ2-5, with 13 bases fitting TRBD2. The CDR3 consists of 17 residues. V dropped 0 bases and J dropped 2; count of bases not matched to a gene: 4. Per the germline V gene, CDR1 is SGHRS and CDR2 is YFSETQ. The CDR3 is CASSLGSGLAGQETQYF. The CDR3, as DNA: TGCGCCAGCAGCTTGGGGTCGGGACTAGCGGGACAAGAGACCCAGTACTTC.

This CDR3 is CSARERRDTTNYGYTF. Written as DNA, the CDR3 is TGCAGTGCTAGAGAAAGAAGAGACACAACTAACTATGGCTACACCTTC. The genes are TRBV20-1 and TRBJ1-2; D unclear. The CDR3 sequence is 16 residues long. Germline V CDR1 and CDR2: DFQATT, SNEGSKA (reference sequence). The V end lost 0 bases, the J end lost 0 bases, and 14 bases lay between the germline ends.

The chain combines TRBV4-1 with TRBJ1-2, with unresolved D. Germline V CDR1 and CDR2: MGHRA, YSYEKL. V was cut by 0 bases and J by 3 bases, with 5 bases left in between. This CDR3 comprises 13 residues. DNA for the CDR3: TGCGCCAGCAGCCAAGACGGGGACTATGGCTACACCTTC. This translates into CASSQDGDYGYTF.

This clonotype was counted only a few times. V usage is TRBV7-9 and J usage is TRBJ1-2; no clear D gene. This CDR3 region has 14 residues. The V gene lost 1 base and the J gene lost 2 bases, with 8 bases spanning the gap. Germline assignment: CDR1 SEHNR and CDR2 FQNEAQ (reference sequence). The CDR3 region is CASSLGVRNYGYTF. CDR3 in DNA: TGTGCCAGCAGCTTAGGGGTACGGAACTATGGCTACACCTTC.

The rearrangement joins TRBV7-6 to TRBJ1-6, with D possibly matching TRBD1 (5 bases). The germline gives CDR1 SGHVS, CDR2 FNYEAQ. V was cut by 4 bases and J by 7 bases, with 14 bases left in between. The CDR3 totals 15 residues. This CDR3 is CASSSRKGSNSPLHF. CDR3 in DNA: TGTGCCAGCAGCTCCCGAAAGGGGTCCAATTCACCCCTCCACTTT.

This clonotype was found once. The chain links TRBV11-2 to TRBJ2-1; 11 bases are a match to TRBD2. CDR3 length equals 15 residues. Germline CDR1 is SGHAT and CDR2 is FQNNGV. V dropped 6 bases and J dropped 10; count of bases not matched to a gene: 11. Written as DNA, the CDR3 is TGTGCCAGCAGTCAAATAGCGGGGGGGCTAAAGGAGCAGTTCTTC. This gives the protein CASSQIAGGLKEQFF.

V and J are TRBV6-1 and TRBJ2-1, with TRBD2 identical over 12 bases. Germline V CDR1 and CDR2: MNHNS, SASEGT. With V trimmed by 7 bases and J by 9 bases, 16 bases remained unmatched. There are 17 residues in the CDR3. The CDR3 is CASTRTSGTIGRSEQFF. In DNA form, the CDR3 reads TGTGCCAGCACTCGGACTAGCGGGACTATTGGGCGGAGTGAGCAGTTCTTC.

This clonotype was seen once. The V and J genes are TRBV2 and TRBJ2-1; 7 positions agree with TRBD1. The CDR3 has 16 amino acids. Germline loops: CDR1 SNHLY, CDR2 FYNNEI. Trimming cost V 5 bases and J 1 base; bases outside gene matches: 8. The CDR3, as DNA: TGTGCCAGCAGTAGAACCCTGACAGGGTCCTACAATGAGCAGTTCTTC. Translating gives CASSRTLTGSYNEQFF.

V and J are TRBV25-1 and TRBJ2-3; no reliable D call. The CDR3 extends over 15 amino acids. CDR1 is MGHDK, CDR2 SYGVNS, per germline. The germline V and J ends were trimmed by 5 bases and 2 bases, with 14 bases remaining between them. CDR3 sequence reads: CASSPLSPVTDTQYF. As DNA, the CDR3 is TGTGCCAGCAGTCCTTTATCTCCGGTCACAGATACGCAGTATTTT.

The CDR3 coding sequence is TGTGCCAGCACCCGATGGGGGAGGGTGATTTACAATCAGCCCCAGCATTTT. Residues: CASTRWGRVIYNQPQHF. The chain joins TRBV6-1 to TRBJ1-5, with D possibly being TRBD1 (5 bases). The V and J ends lost 7 bases and 3 bases respectively, with 22 bases between them. Germline assignment: CDR1 MNHNS and CDR2 SASEGT. The CDR3 is 17 residues long.

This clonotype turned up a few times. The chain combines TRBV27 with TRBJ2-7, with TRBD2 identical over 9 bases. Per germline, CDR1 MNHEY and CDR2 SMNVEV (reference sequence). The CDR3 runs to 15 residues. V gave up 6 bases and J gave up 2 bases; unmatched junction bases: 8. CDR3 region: CASSRGLASTYEQYF. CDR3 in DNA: TGTGCCAGCAGCCGCGGACTAGCGAGCACCTACGAGCAGTACTTC.

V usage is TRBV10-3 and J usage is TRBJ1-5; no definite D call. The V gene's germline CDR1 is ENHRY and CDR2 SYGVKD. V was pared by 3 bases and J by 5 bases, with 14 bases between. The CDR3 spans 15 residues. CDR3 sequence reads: CAISDWEGNDQPQHF. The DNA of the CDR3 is TGTGCCATCAGTGATTGGGAGGGAAACGATCAGCCCCAGCATTTT.

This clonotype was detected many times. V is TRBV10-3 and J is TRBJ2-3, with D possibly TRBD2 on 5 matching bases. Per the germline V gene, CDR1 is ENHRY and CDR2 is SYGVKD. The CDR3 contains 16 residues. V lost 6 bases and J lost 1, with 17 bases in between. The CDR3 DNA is TGTGCCATCAGCGACCATAGGACTCGCGGCACAGATACGCAGTATTTT. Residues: CAISDHRTRGTDTQYF.

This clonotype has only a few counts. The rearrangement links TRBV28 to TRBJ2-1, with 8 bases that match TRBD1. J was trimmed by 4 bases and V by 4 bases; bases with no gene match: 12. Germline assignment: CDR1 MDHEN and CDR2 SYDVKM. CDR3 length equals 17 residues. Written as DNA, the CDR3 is TGTGCCAGCAGTTCTCCGGGACAACAGGGGGTTTACAATGAGCAGTTCTTC. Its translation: CASSSPGQQGVYNEQFF.